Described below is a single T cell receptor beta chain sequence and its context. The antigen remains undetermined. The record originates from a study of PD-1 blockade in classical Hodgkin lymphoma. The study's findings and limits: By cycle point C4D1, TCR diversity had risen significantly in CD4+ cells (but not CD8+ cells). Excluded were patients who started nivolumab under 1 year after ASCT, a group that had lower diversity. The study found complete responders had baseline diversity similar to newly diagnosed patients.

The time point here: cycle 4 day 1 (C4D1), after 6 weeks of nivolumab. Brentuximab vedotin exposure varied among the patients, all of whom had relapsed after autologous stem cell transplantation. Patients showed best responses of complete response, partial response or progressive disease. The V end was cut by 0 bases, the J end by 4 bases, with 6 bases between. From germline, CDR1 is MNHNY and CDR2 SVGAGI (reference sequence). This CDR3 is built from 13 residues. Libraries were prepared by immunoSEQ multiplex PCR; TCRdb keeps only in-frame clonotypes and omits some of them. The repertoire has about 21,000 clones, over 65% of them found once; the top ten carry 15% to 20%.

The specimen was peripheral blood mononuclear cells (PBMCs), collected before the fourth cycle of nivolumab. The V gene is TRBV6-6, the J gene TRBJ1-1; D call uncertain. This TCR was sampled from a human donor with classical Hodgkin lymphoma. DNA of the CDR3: TGTGCCAGCAGTTACTCGAGAACCACTGAAGCTTTCTTT. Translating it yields CASSYSRTTEAFF.